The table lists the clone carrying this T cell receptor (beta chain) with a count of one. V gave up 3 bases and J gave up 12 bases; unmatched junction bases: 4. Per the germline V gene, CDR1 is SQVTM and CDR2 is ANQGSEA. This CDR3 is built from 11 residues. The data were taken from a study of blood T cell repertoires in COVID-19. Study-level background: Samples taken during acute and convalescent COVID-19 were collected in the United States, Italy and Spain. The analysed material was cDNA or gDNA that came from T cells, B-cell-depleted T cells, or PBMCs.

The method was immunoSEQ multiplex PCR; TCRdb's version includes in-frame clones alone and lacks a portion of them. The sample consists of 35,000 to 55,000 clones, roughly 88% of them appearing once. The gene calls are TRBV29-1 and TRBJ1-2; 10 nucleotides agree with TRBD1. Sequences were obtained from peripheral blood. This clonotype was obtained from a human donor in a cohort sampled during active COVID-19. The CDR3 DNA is TGCAGCGTTGAGCCGGGACAGGGGCACACCTTC. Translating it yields CSVEPGQGHTF.